This T cell receptor beta chain was observed in a study of T cells in localized non-small cell lung cancer. Assay: immunoSEQ multiplex PCR; the TCRdb copy retains only in-frame clones and omits some. The table lists some 64,000 clones, roughly four fifths of them singletons, with roughly 5% in the top ten. This clone has a count of ten or more. Its antigen is as yet unknown. Regarding the study as a whole: Adjacent lung exhibited a median of 57 among the 100 most abundant tumor clones. The tumor had only one region sequenced, so heterogeneity remains possible.

The source was PBMCs, collected before any cancer treatment. The origin of this receptor is a man aged 40 to 69 with stage II lung adenocarcinoma.

The CDR3, as DNA: TGTGCCAGCAGCCGTAGAACAGCGAACACCGGGGAGCTGTTTTTT. Encoded protein: CASSRRTANTGELFF. The chain recombines TRBV14 with TRBJ2-2, with D hard to call. Germline V lookup: CDR1 SGHDN, CDR2 FVKESK. There are 15 residues in the CDR3. The V and J ends lost 4 bases and 0 bases respectively, with 9 bases between them.